The 17 T cell receptor beta chains listed next were all sequenced from one sample in a study of blood T cell repertoires in COVID-19. The method was immunoSEQ multiplex PCR; TCRdb's version includes in-frame clones alone and lacks a portion of them. The sample holds tens of thousands of clones; more than 90% are singletons and the top ten take more than 1.5%. The sequencing input was peripheral blood. These receptors all stem from a man aged 60-69 years with acute or convalescent COVID-19.

This clone was seen a few times. The rearrangement uses TRBV3-1 (or the pseudogene TRBV3-2) and TRBJ2-7; TRBD1 agrees at 7 bases. This CDR3 spans 13 amino acids. J gave up 7 bases and V 7 bases, and 10 bases lay outside the gene matches. Germline lookup yields CDR1 LGHDT and CDR2 YNNKEL (reference sequence). The CDR3 sequence is CASTYEGAREQYF. The CDR3 DNA reads as TGTGCCAGCACCTATGAGGGGGCGCGTGAGCAGTACTTC.

This sequence joins TRBV5-1 and TRBJ2-5; maybe TRBD1 (5 bases). Looked up from germline, CDR1 is SGHRS and CDR2 is YFSETQ. The CDR3 sequence is 16 residues long. The V end was cut by 2 bases, the J end by 1 base, with 15 bases between. The CDR3 DNA reads as TGCGCCAGCAGCTTAAGGGGTGAAACAGCCCAAGAGACCCAGTACTTC. It translates to CASSLRGETAQETQYF.

The CDR3 loop is CASSVEMRTDSRGTEAFF. Written as DNA, the CDR3 is TGTGCCAGCAGCGTAGAGATGAGGACAGACAGTAGAGGCACTGAAGCTTTCTTT. The J gene is TRBJ1-1, the V gene TRBV9; a weak D match, TRBD1 (6 bases). The V and J ends lost 0 bases and 4 bases respectively, with 22 bases between them. Germline CDR1 SGDLS, CDR2 YYNGEE. This CDR3 contains 18 residues.

V gene TRBV6-2 or TRBV6-3 combines with J gene TRBJ2-3; D gene unclear. The germline CDR1 and CDR2 sequences are MNHEY and SVGEGT. Trimming stripped 1 base from V and 2 bases from J, with 16 bases between. The CDR3 consists of 17 residues. The CDR3 here is CASSYFDEADTTDTQYF. The CDR3 DNA is TGTGCCAGCAGTTACTTCGATGAGGCGGATACCACAGATACGCAGTATTTT.

The chain couples TRBV4-3 to TRBJ2-5, with 7 nucleotides matching TRBD2. With 0 bases clipped from V and 5 bases from J, the junction kept 3 bases outside the gene matches. There are 14 residues in the CDR3. Per germline, CDR1 LGHNA and CDR2 YSLEER. Here the CDR3 DNA reads TGCGCCAGCAGCCAAGAGGCGGGAGAGGAGACCCAGTACTTC. It yields the protein CASSQEAGEETQYF.

The V gene is TRBV25-1, the J gene TRBJ1-1; maybe TRBD1 (5 bases). V was shortened by 3 bases and J by 5 bases, with 10 bases between the two germline ends. Looked up from germline, CDR1 is MGHDK and CDR2 is SYGVNS. CDR3 length: 13 amino acids. For the CDR3, the DNA is TGTGCCAGCAGTGAGATGGGGGGAACTGAAGCTTTCTTT. Its translation: CASSEMGGTEAFF.

The rearrangement links TRBV5-4 to TRBJ2-1, with D unresolved. Trimming removed 0 bases from V and 9 bases from J, with 16 bases in between. CDR1 SGHNT and CDR2 YYREEE come from the germline V gene (reference sequence). This CDR3 is 15 amino acids long. CDR3 sequence reads: CASSLGLERIGEQFF. CDR3 sequence (DNA): TGTGCCAGCAGCTTGGGACTGGAGAGGATTGGTGAGCAGTTCTTC.

The chain employs TRBV25-1 and TRBJ2-2; 9 bases match TRBD1. This CDR3 contains 15 residues. The germline V gene has CDR1 MGHDK and CDR2 SYGVNS. Trimming cost V 5 bases and J 3 bases; bases outside gene matches: 4. CDR3 residues: CASSSRDRDTGELFF. Here the CDR3 DNA reads TGTGCCAGCAGTTCCCGGGACAGGGACACCGGGGAGCTGTTTTTT.

This chain connects TRBV5-4 to TRBJ2-1, with TRBD2 matching over 12 bases. In germline, CDR1 is SGHNT, CDR2 YYREEE (reference sequence). V dropped 4 bases and J dropped 9; count of bases not matched to a gene: 2. This CDR3 region has 13 residues. CDR3 sequence: CASSPTSGSEQFF. For the CDR3, the DNA is TGTGCCAGCAGCCCGACTAGCGGGAGTGAGCAGTTCTTC.

The rearrangement links TRBV6-2 or TRBV6-3 to TRBJ2-7; no reliable D call. The germline CDR1 and CDR2 sequences are MNHEY and SVGEGT. The CDR3 totals 13 residues. V dropped 2 bases and J dropped 5 bases, with 10 bases sitting between them. The CDR3 here is CASSYARMNEQYF. The CDR3 region has the DNA TGTGCCAGCAGTTACGCCAGGATGAACGAGCAGTACTTC.

The CDR3 is CASSPAAGEGEKLFF. CDR3 in DNA: TGTGCCAGTAGTCCCGCGGCAGGGGAGGGCGAAAAACTGTTTTTT. The V and J genes are TRBV19 and TRBJ1-4; D perhaps matches TRBD1 (6 bases). The V end lost 5 bases, the J end lost 8 bases, and 18 bases lay between the germline ends. The CDR3 has 15 residues. Germline lookup yields CDR1 LNHDA and CDR2 SQIVND (reference sequence).

The chain has TRBV18 and TRBJ2-3; 10 bases agree with TRBD1. The junction had 5 bases not matched to a gene; V was cut back by 4 bases and J by 4 bases. The germline V gene has CDR1 KGHSH and CDR2 LQKENI. This CDR3 is 15 amino acids long. CDR3 nucleotide sequence: TGTGCCAGCTCACTCGCAGGACAGGGGGCAGATACGCAGTATTTT. The encoded protein is CASSLAGQGADTQYF.

This clone has only one observation. J is TRBJ1-2 and V is TRBV10-3; unclear D gene. The CDR3 is made up of 12 amino acids. Trimming stripped 0 bases from V and 6 bases from J, with 5 bases between. The germline CDR1 and CDR2 sequences are ENHRY and SYGVKD. CDR3 DNA: TGTGCCATCAGTGAGTCGGCAGATGGCTACACCTTC. Translation gives CAISESADGYTF.

The chain combines TRBV9 with TRBJ2-1; 7 positions match TRBD2. The J segment lost 8 bases and the V segment lost 4 bases, leaving 6 bases of the junction unmatched. Germline V lookup: CDR1 SGDLS, CDR2 YYNGEE. The CDR3 length is 13 residues. CDR3 nucleotides: TGTGCCAGCAGCCCCCGACTAGCCTATGAGCAGTTCTTC. Protein sequence: CASSPRLAYEQFF.

This clone was seen only once. J is TRBJ2-1 and V is TRBV5-6; 8 bases match TRBD1. The CDR3 extends over 15 amino acids. The germline V gene has CDR1 SGHDT and CDR2 YYEEEE. Trimming cost V 3 bases and J 7 bases; bases outside gene matches: 9. CDR3 in DNA: TGTGCCAGCAGCTGGCGGGACAGGACAGCAAATGAGCAGTTCTTC. Amino acid sequence: CASSWRDRTANEQFF. The entire variable domain, with the rest obtained from reference TRBV5-6 and TRBJ2-1, is as follows: DAGVTQSPTHLIKTRGQQVTLRCSPKSGHDTVSWYQQALGQGPQFIFQYYEEEERQRGNFPDRFSGHQFPNYSSELNVNALLLGDSALYLCASSWRDRTANEQFFGPGTRLTVL.

J is TRBJ1-5 and V is TRBV10-3; TRBD1 might be the D (6 bases). Germline lookup yields CDR1 ENHRY and CDR2 SYGVKD. V lost 1 base, J lost 7 bases, and 11 bases lay in between. There are 14 residues in the CDR3. CDR3 sequence reads: CAISELGGAQPQHF. As DNA, the CDR3 is TGTGCCATCAGTGAGTTAGGGGGGGCACAGCCCCAGCATTTT.

A remark on this clone: At one end, the junction sequence differs from germline, possibly due to a read error. The J gene is TRBJ1-1, the V gene TRBV7-7, with a tentative D call TRBD1 (6 bases). CDR1 is SSHAT, CDR2 FNYEAQ, per germline (reference sequence). The CDR3 sequence is 13 residues long. In DNA, the CDR3 is TGTGCTAGCAGCTCCGTCCAGGGGACTGAAGCTTTCTTT. The encoded protein is CASSSVQGTEAFF.